What follows are 8 T cell receptor beta chains derived from one specimen sequenced in a study of shared clonotypes between healthy human individuals. Repertoires were generated with immunoSEQ multiplex PCR, while TCRdb's copy carries only in-frame clones and drops some. The table has under 650,000 clones, about 96% seen once; the top ten hold under 0.06%. Sequencing was carried out using naive CD4+ T cells sorted from blood. Subset defined: CD45RA+ positively selected. The receptors come from a woman between 25 and 40 years old in good health.

The genes are TRBV21-1 and TRBJ2-5; the table's D call, TRBD1, has no DNA check behind it. TRBV21-1 is deemed a pseudogene. The CDR3 length is 18 residues. The CDR3 DNA follows: TGTGCCAGCAGCAAAGATTTAGGGCCCAGGGGGCCTGGAGAGACCCAGTACTTC. Its protein product is CASSKDLGPRGPGETQYF.

This chain uses TRBV4-1 with TRBJ2-7; TRBD2 aligns across 8 bases. V trimming: 1 base; J trimming: 2 bases; junction bases outside the gene matches: 4. Germline values: CDR1 MGHRA, CDR2 YSYEKL. This CDR3 spans 15 amino acids. As DNA, the CDR3 is TGCGCCAGCAGCCAAGCGGGCGGGAGGACCTACGAGCAGTACTTC. Its protein is CASSQAGGRTYEQYF.

The rearrangement links TRBV10-3 to TRBJ1-2; D gene uncertain. The length of the CDR3 is 13 residues. Germline CDR1 ENHRY, CDR2 SYGVKD. V dropped 3 bases and J dropped 6 bases, with 11 bases sitting between them. Here the CDR3 DNA reads TGTGCCATCAGTGATCCGGGTTTTGATGGCTACACCTTC. As protein: CAISDPGFDGYTF.

This clone showed up just once. The genes are TRBV5-6 and TRBJ2-7, with D perhaps matching TRBD1 (6 bases). The ends were cut back, 4 bases at V and 0 bases at J, with 11 bases in the middle. There are 14 residues in the CDR3. Germline lookup yields CDR1 SGHDT and CDR2 YYEEEE. The CDR3 protein is CASSGGLSSYEQYF. For the CDR3, the DNA is TGTGCCAGCAGCGGGGGCCTGAGCTCCTACGAGCAGTACTTC.

CDR3 coding DNA: TGTGCCAGCAGCCAAGACACTTGGGCGGGACCCCGAACCTACGAGCAGTACTTC. Protein: CASSQDTWAGPRTYEQYF. This rearrangement joins TRBV5-4 to TRBJ2-7; D is perhaps TRBD2 (6 bases). Germline lookup yields CDR1 SGHNT and CDR2 YYREEE (reference sequence). The CDR3 sequence is 18 residues long. V lost 4 bases and J lost 2, with 25 bases in between.

This clone was seen once. This same CDR3 is encoded by further DNA sequences in the sample. The chain is built from TRBV9 and TRBJ1-3; TRBD1 matches at 7 bases. Germline V gene lookup returns CDR1 SGDLS and CDR2 YYNGEE. The trim removed 0 bases at V and 4 bases at J, leaving 1 base unmatched. This CDR3 has 14 residues. CDR3 protein: CASSVEGAGNTIYF. The CDR3 coding sequence is TGTGCCAGCAGCGTAGAGGGGGCCGGAAACACCATATATTTT.

About this clone: No DNA is shown, since the ends of the CDR3 on it are uncertain; the CDR3 is the one TCRdb lists. The rearrangement uses TRBV19 and TRBJ2-1; whether TRBD2, the table's D call, matches the DNA was not checked. The CDR3 sequence runs 17 residues, both termini included. CDR1 and CDR2 (germline): LNHDA, SQIVND (reference sequence). The chain's CDR3 is CASTDIWRGSSYNEQFF.

CDR3 amino acids: CASSLLALGYEQYF. CDR3 sequence (DNA): TGTGCCAGCAGCTTATTAGCCCTGGGCTACGAGCAGTACTTC. The chain combines TRBV11-2 with TRBJ2-7; D is unresolved. Trimming removed 2 bases at V and 3 bases at J, with 11 bases between. The germline CDR1 and CDR2 sequences are SGHAT and FQNNGV. The CDR3 is made up of 14 amino acids.